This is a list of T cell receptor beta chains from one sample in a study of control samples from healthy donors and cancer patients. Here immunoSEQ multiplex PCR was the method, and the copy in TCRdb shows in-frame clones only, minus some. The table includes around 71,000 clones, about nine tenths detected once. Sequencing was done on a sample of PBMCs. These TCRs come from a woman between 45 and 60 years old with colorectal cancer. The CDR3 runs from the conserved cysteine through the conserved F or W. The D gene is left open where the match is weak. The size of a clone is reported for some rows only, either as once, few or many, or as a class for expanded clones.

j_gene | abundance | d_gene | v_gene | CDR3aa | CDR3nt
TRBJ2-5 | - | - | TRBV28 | CASSLKRVAETQYF | TGTGCCAGCAGCCTAAAGCGGGTGGCGGAGACCCAGTACTTC
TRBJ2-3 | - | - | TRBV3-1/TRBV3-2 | CASSQDRDTQYF | TGTGCCAGCAGCCAAGATCGGGATACGCAGTATTTT
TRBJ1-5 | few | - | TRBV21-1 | CASTPRGDIRQPQHF | TGTGCCAGCACCCCGAGAGGAGACATCAGGCAGCCCCAGCATTTT
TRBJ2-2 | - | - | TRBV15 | CATSFKQGPGELFF | TGTGCCACCAGCTTCAAACAGGGACCCGGGGAGCTGTTTTTT
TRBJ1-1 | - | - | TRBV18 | CASSPPGMNTEAFF | TGTGCCAGCTCACCACCTGGAATGAACACTGAAGCTTTCTTT
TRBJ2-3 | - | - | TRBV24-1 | CATSDILARSLDTQYF | TGTGCCACCAGTGATATTCTGGCTAGATCCTTGGATACGCAGTATTTT
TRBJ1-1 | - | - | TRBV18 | CASSPPGNTEAFF | TGTGCCAGCTCACCACCAGGGAACACTGAAGCTTTCTTT